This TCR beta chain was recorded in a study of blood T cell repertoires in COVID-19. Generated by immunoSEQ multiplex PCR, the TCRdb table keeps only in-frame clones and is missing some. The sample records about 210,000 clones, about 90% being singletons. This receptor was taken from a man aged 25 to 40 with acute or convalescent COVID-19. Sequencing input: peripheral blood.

The CDR3 spells CASSDPGGPYNEQFF. The DNA of the CDR3 is TGTGCCAGCAGTGACCCGGGGGGCCCCTACAATGAGCAGTTCTTC. The chain links TRBV6-2 or TRBV6-3 to TRBJ2-1; TRBD2 might be the D (7 bases). The germline V gene encodes CDR1 MNHEY and CDR2 SVGEGT. This CDR3 has 15 residues. The V end was cut by 5 bases, the J end by 2 bases, with 13 bases between.